These 17 T cell receptor beta chains came from one sample sequenced in a study of CD8 T cells in Susac syndrome. Random hexamers were used to reverse transcribe an amount of about 0.45 to 1 ug RNA. TCRdb fed the immunoSEQ multiplex PCR reads into MiXCR, producing one record per CDR3 protein. This table has about 64,000 distinct CDR3 sequences, about 94% appearing once. The specimen sequenced was CD8+ T cells from PBMCs. The receptors come from a human donor with multiple sclerosis.

The CDR3 DNA reads as TGCAGTGCTTCACCTTTGGGACAGGGTAGAGGAAAAGATACGCAGTATTTT. This translates into CSASPLGQGRGKDTQYF. J is TRBJ2-3 and V is TRBV20-1; TRBD1 matches at 9 bases. V lost 5 bases and J lost 5; bases outside the gene matches: 17. Germline lookup yields CDR1 DFQATT and CDR2 SNEGSKA (reference sequence). The CDR3 consists of 17 residues.

The chain uses TRBV15 and TRBJ1-5; no clear D. Trimming pared 4 bases from V and 0 bases from J, leaving 4 bases between. The CDR3 contains 13 residues. Germline V lookup: CDR1 LNHNV, CDR2 YYDKDF (reference sequence). The CDR3 sequence: CATSMHSNQPQHF. The CDR3 nucleotides are TGTGCCACCAGCATGCATAGCAATCAGCCCCAGCATTTT.

This chain connects TRBV13 to TRBJ2-5; 7 nucleotides agree with TRBD1. Losses at the gene ends were 5 bases for V and 1 base for J; bases not matched to a gene: 7. CDR1 and CDR2 from the germline V gene are PRHDT and FYEKMQ (reference sequence). The CDR3 spans 15 residues. The CDR3 loop is CASSAVRQGQETQYF. CDR3 nucleotide sequence: TGTGCCAGCAGCGCCGTCCGACAGGGCCAAGAGACCCAGTACTTC.

V usage is TRBV30 and J usage is TRBJ2-1; D uncertain. Deletions cut 8 bases from V and 6 bases from J, with 8 bases between. The germline CDR1 and CDR2 sequences are GTSNPN and SVGIG (reference sequence). The CDR3 has 10 amino acids. CDR3 sequence (DNA): TGTGCCAGCCGGGTCAATGAGCAGTTCTTC. Translated, it gives CASRVNEQFF.

This rearrangement joins TRBV7-8 to TRBJ2-1; D not resolved. Trimming took off 4 bases at V and 7 bases at J, with 11 bases between the two ends. CDR3 size: 13 residues. Germline CDR1 is SGHVS and CDR2 is FQNEAQ. CDR3 nucleotides: TGTGCCAGCAGCTACCAGATACGGAATGAGCAGTTCTTC. Translating gives CASSYQIRNEQFF. The whole variable domain, remainder taken from reference TRBV7-8 and TRBJ2-1, is GAGVSQSPRYKVAKRGQDVALRCDPISGHVSLFWYQQALGQGPEFLTYFQNEAQLDKSGLPSDRFFAERPEGSVSTLKIQRTQQEDSAVYLCASSYQIRNEQFFGPGTRLTVL.

This clonotype occurred once. This chain connects TRBV27 to TRBJ2-1; possibly TRBD1 for D (6 bases). CDR3 size: 16 residues. Germline-derived CDR1 and CDR2 are MNHEY and SMNVEV (reference sequence). V lost 5 bases and J 2 bases, leaving 16 bases between the germline ends. CDR3 residues: CASSKSRDNAYNEQFF. The CDR3 nucleotides are TGTGCCAGCAGTAAGAGCCGGGACAACGCCTACAATGAGCAGTTCTTC.

This chain connects TRBV3-1 to TRBJ2-7; unclear D gene. Germline CDR1 is LGHDT and CDR2 is YNNKEL (reference sequence). CDR3 length: 18 residues. V was cut by 0 bases and J by 0 bases, with 18 bases left in between. CDR3 amino acids: CASSQDGLVFGSSYEQYF. CDR3 coding DNA: TGTGCCAGCAGCCAAGATGGTTTAGTGTTTGGAAGCTCCTACGAGCAGTACTTC.

This sequence joins TRBV5-3 and TRBJ1-2; D gene ambiguous. TRBV5-3 is annotated as an ORF whose role is uncertain. V shed 5 bases and J shed 8 bases, with 22 bases lying between them. The CDR3 loop spans 15 amino acids. CDR3 sequence reads: CARRRVVVISEGYTF. CDR3 nucleotide sequence: TGTGCCAGAAGGCGTGTCGTAGTTATCTCCGAAGGCTACACCTTC.

The chain recombines TRBV23-1 with TRBJ1-4; perhaps TRBD1 as D (6 bases). TRBV23-1 belongs to the ORF category, with a function that is uncertain. V dropped 2 bases and J dropped 12 bases, with 16 bases sitting between them. The CDR3 is made up of 14 amino acids. CDR3 sequence: CASSQTGWSEELFF. The CDR3 DNA reads TGCGCCAGCAGTCAAACAGGGTGGTCTGAGGAACTGTTTTTT.

The V gene is TRBV3-1, the J gene TRBJ2-1, with 9 positions matching TRBD2. The CDR3 length is 20 residues. Germline lookup yields CDR1 LGHDT and CDR2 YNNKEL (reference sequence). Germline trimming cut 1 base from V and 0 bases from J; bases unmatched to any gene: 13. This CDR3 is CASSQVFRTSAPSSYNEQFF. CDR3 sequence (DNA): TGTGCCAGCAGCCAAGTGTTCCGGACTAGCGCTCCAAGCTCCTACAATGAGCAGTTCTTC.

This rearrangement joins TRBV27 to TRBJ2-5, with D unresolved. CDR1 and CDR2 from the germline V gene are MNHEY and SMNVEV (reference sequence). The CDR3 has 12 residues. Trimming took off 6 bases at V and 6 bases at J, with 11 bases between the two ends. The CDR3 nucleotides read TGTGCCAGCAGCCAAGGGTTCCAGACCCAGTACTTC. Translated, it gives CASSQGFQTQYF.

This chain links TRBV6-5 with TRBJ2-1; possible D gene TRBD2, 6 bases. CDR3 length: 12 residues. Trimming pared 6 bases from V and 9 bases from J, leaving 12 bases between. Germline V CDR1 and CDR2: MNHEY, SVGAGI. The DNA of the CDR3 is TGTGCCAGCAGCGCGGGGCTAGGTGAGCAGTTCTTC. Protein product: CASSAGLGEQFF.

The chain couples TRBV4-1 to TRBJ2-7; TRBD2 aligns across 7 bases. The CDR3 is 16 amino acids. The germline V gene has CDR1 MGHRA and CDR2 YSYEKL. Germline trimming cut 4 bases from V and 3 bases from J; bases unmatched to any gene: 12. CDR3: CASSPRGNQGGYEQYF. CDR3 DNA: TGCGCCAGCAGCCCGCGGGGGAACCAGGGCGGCTACGAGCAGTACTTC.

This chain connects TRBV9 to TRBJ1-1; 10 nucleotides line up with TRBD1. Trimming at V came to 3 bases and at J to 4 bases, leaving 6 bases not matched to a gene. Germline-derived CDR1 and CDR2 are SGDLS and YYNGEE. The CDR3 is made up of 15 amino acids. CDR3 residues: CASSAPGQGITEAFF. In nucleotides, the CDR3 is TGTGCCAGCAGCGCGCCGGGACAGGGGATCACTGAAGCTTTCTTT.

This chain links TRBV29-1 with TRBJ1-1; D is ambiguous. V was pared by 7 bases and J by 5 bases, with 17 bases between. The germline V gene encodes CDR1 SQVTM and CDR2 ANQGSEA. This CDR3 is built from 13 residues. As DNA, the CDR3 is TGCAGCGCCCCCGACCTAGGATCAACTGAAGCTTTCTTT. Amino acid sequence: CSAPDLGSTEAFF.

This clonotype showed up just once. The chain joins TRBV28 to TRBJ2-7; D remains ambiguous. The length of the CDR3 is 13 residues. With 3 bases removed from V and 7 bases from J, the gap between germline ends came to 13 bases. Germline loops: CDR1 MDHEN, CDR2 SYDVKM. The CDR3 protein is CASSFSDTREQYF. The CDR3 DNA reads TGTGCCAGCAGTTTTTCCGACACTCGGGAGCAGTACTTC. Supplemented by reference TRBV28 and TRBJ2-7, the full variable domain reads DVKVTQSSRYLVKRTGEKVFLECVQDMDHENMFWYRQDPGLGLRLIYFSYDVKMKEKGDIPEGYSVSREKKERFSLILESASTNQTSMYLCASSFSDTREQYFGPGTRLTVT.

The rearrangement joins TRBV5-1 to TRBJ2-2; 7 positions match TRBD1. The germline gives CDR1 SGHRS, CDR2 YFSETQ. The CDR3 sequence is 15 residues long. V lost 5 bases, J lost 4 bases, and 8 bases stayed unmatched. The CDR3 DNA sequence: TGCGCCAGCAGGGATGAGGGACAGACCACCGGGGAGCTGTTTTTT. This translates into CASRDEGQTTGELFF.